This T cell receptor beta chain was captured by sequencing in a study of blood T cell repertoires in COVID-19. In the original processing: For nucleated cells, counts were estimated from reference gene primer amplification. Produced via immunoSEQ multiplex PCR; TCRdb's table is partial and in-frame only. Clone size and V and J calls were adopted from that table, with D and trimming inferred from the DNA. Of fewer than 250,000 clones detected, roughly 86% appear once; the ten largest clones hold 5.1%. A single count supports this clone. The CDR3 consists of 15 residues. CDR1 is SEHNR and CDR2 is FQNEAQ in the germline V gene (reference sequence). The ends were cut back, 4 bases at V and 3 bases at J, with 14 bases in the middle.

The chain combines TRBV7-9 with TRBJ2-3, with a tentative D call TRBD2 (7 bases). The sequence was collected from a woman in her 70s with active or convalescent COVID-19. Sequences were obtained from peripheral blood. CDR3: CASSSGRGSTDTQYF. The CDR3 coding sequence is TGTGCCAGCAGCTCGGGGAGGGGGAGTACAGATACGCAGTATTTT.